This T cell receptor (beta chain) comes out of a study of cytomegalovirus exposure and HLA in healthy donors. Germline-derived CDR1 and CDR2 are SGHTA and FQGNSA. With V trimmed by 4 bases and J by 4 bases, 4 bases remained unmatched. The CDR3 is 15 amino acids. As regards this clone: Its specificity is unknown.

General study results and limits: Reportedly, cytomegalovirus status was diagnosed with high sensitivity and specificity. Later analysis showed most CMV-associated TCR beta chains appearing HLA-restricted. Specific recognition of CMV antigens was confirmed in vitro for a few chains (all CMV-associated).

PCR amplification relied on 60 Vbeta primers (plus 13 Jbeta primers). TCRdb's copy holds only in-frame clones and misses some; the assay was immunoSEQ multiplex PCR. This sample has about 110,000 clones, with approximately 80% found just once. Sequenced material: PBMCs. The receptor was derived from a woman in her twenties or thirties in good health and CMV-seronegative. V and J are TRBV7-2 and TRBJ2-1; TRBD1 matches 10 bases. CDR3 region: CASSWTGGGYNEQFF. The CDR3 DNA reads as TGTGCCAGCAGCTGGACAGGGGGGGGATACAATGAGCAGTTCTTC. The entire variable domain, with the rest obtained from reference TRBV7-2 and TRBJ2-1, is as follows: GAGVSQSPSNKVTEKGKDVELRCDPISGHTALYWYRQSLGQGLEFLIYFQGNSAPDKSGLPSDRFSAERTGGSVSTLTIQRTQQEDSAVYLCASSWTGGGYNEQFFGPGTRLTVL.